Each of the 16 T cell receptor beta chains below was sequenced from the same sample in a study of T cells in Graves' hyperthyroidism and ophthalmopathy. RNA transcripts were the template for amplifying TCR beta CDR3 regions. HTBI primers were used for first-round RT-PCR of the TCR CDR3. TCRdb analysed the multiplex PCR reads with MiXCR anew, one entry per CDR3 protein. The sample lists about 270,000 distinct CDR3 sequences; 22% were seen once. The sample taken for sequencing was blood. Every receptor here comes from a man between 25 and 39 years old with Graves' ophthalmopathy.

The chain is built from TRBV28 and TRBJ1-2; 10 bases are shared with TRBD1. J gave up 0 bases and V 11 bases, and 3 bases lay outside the gene matches. In germline, CDR1 is MDHEN, CDR2 SYDVKM. There are 13 residues in the CDR3. The CDR3 DNA reads as TGTGCCGGACAGGGGGTCACTAACTATGGCTACACCTTC. It is translated as CAGQGVTNYGYTF.

The chain joins TRBV30 to TRBJ1-3; D remains unclear. V gave up 4 bases and J gave up 0 bases, with 10 bases separating them. Germline loops: CDR1 GTSNPN, CDR2 SVGIG (reference sequence). The CDR3 is 14 amino acids. The DNA for the CDR3 is TGTGCCTGGACGACTCCCAACTCTGGAAACACCATATATTTT. Amino acid sequence: CAWTTPNSGNTIYF. Drawing the rest from reference TRBV30 and TRBJ1-3, the complete variable domain is SQTIHQWPATLVQPVGSPLSLECTVEGTSNPNLYWYRQAAGRGLQLLFYSVGIGQISSEVPQNLSASRPQDRQFILSSKKLLLSDSGFYLCAWTTPNSGNTIYFGEGSWLTVV.

In this sample, this clonotype turned up many times. CDR3 residues: CASSTQGLAYQPQHF. DNA of the CDR3: TGTGCCAGCTCAACGCAGGGATTAGCGTATCAGCCCCAGCATTTT. The genes are TRBV18 and TRBJ1-5; tentatively, D is TRBD1 (5 bases). The CDR3 contains 15 residues. Trimming stripped 5 bases from V and 5 bases from J, with 16 bases between. Germline V gene sequence: CDR1 KGHSH, CDR2 LQKENI.

The chain carries TRBV5-8 and TRBJ2-3; D remains unclear. CDR1 and CDR2 (germline): SGHTS, YDEGEE. There are 15 residues in the CDR3. The V and J ends lost 4 bases and 4 bases respectively, with 16 bases between them. The CDR3 region is CASSPNQLGSDTQYF. CDR3 nucleotide sequence: TGTGCCAGCAGCCCGAACCAGCTTGGGTCAGATACGCAGTATTTT.

The J gene is TRBJ2-2, the V gene TRBV6-1; possibly TRBD2 for D (7 bases). Germline lookup yields CDR1 MNHNS and CDR2 SASEGT. Trimming took 6 bases from V and 6 from J, leaving 14 bases between them. The CDR3 sequence is 14 residues long. The CDR3 DNA reads TGTGCCAGCAGCCCCACAGGGAGGGCCGGGGAGCTGTTTTTT. Its protein product is CASSPTGRAGELFF.

This clonotype occurred a few times. The genes are TRBV28 and TRBJ2-5, with D possibly called TRBD1 or TRBD2 (6 bases each). In germline, CDR1 is MDHEN, CDR2 SYDVKM. Deletions cut 3 bases from V and 9 bases from J, with 14 bases between. The CDR3 sequence is 13 residues long. The CDR3 region is CASSLGAGRSQYF. In nucleotides, the CDR3 is TGTGCCAGCAGTTTGGGGGCAGGGAGGTCCCAGTACTTC.

This clonotype has a handful of counts. A junction boundary mismatches the germline segment, possibly from a read error. The CDR3 sequence is CAIYQGLPNTGELSF. In DNA form, the CDR3 reads TGTGCCATCTACCAGGGACTACCGAACACCGGGGAGCTGTCTTTT. The V gene is TRBV27, the J gene TRBJ2-2; 7 bases match TRBD2. CDR3 length equals 15 residues. Germline CDR1 and CDR2: MNHEY and SMNVEV (reference sequence).

At least ten counts were recorded for this clonotype. The chain has TRBV11-2 and TRBJ2-3; maybe TRBD2 (5 bases). CDR3 length: 13 residues. Trimming pared 4 bases from V and 8 bases from J, leaving 13 bases between. The V gene's germline CDR1 is SGHAT and CDR2 FQNNGV. The CDR3 spells CASSSTQAGTQYF. CDR3 coding DNA: TGTGCCAGCAGCTCTACCCAGGCGGGTACGCAGTATTTT.

This clonotype was counted many times. The CDR3 DNA follows: TGTGCCACTCGGAGGGTGGCGAACGAGCAGTACTTC. Protein sequence: CATRRVANEQYF. The J gene is TRBJ2-7, the V gene TRBV6-1; the D gene is possibly TRBD2 (6 bases). V dropped 10 bases and J dropped 5 bases, with 15 bases sitting between them. CDR1 and CDR2 (germline): MNHNS, SASEGT. The CDR3 extends over 12 amino acids.

The sample holds a few counts of this clonotype. V and J are TRBV2 and TRBJ1-1; tentative D call: TRBD1 (5 bases). The V end was cut by 5 bases, the J end by 11 bases, with 15 bases between. There are 12 residues in the CDR3. Germline CDR1 SNHLY, CDR2 FYNNEI. The CDR3 region is CASSQGLGGAFF. In DNA, the CDR3 is TGTGCCAGCAGTCAGGGCCTCGGAGGGGCTTTCTTT.

This clonotype was seen many times. The V call is TRBV28, the J call TRBJ1-2; the D gene is possibly TRBD1 (5 bases). V lost 3 bases, J lost 4 bases, and 18 bases lay in between. The CDR3 runs 16 residues. CDR1 is MDHEN, CDR2 SYDVKM, per germline. The CDR3 is CASSFTSRGSRYGYTF. The CDR3 region has the DNA TGTGCCAGCAGTTTCACATCGCGGGGGAGCCGCTATGGCTACACCTTC.

This clonotype was counted many times. The genes are TRBV20-1 and TRBJ2-7; 14 nucleotides match TRBD2. The CDR3 extends over 17 amino acids. The V and J ends lost 6 bases and 6 bases, in that order; junction bases with no gene match: 16. Germline CDR1 reads DFQATT; CDR2 reads SNEGSKA (reference sequence). CDR3 region: CSASPLGLAGGPREQYF. CDR3 nucleotide sequence: TGCAGTGCGAGCCCTCTTGGACTAGCGGGAGGACCCCGCGAGCAGTACTTC.

V gene TRBV2 combines with J gene TRBJ2-2, with D tentatively TRBD1 (5 bases). This CDR3 region has 14 residues. V lost 8 bases and J lost 6, with 16 bases in between. CDR1 and CDR2 (germline): SNHLY, FYNNEI. CDR3 nucleotides: TGTGCCAGCGATGCAGGGCTGAGGCCCGGGGAGCTGTTTTTT. This translates into CASDAGLRPGELFF. Variable domain in full (rest from reference TRBV2 and TRBJ2-2): EPEVTQTPSHQVTQMGQEVILRCVPISNHLYFYWYRQILGQKVEFLVSFYNNEISEKSEIFDDQFSVERPDGSNFTLKIRSTKLEDSAMYFCASDAGLRPGELFFGEGSRLTVL.

This clonotype has just a few counts. The rearrangement joins TRBV4-1 to TRBJ2-1; 8 positions agree with TRBD2. CDR3 length: 15 residues. Germline V gene sequence: CDR1 MGHRA, CDR2 YSYEKL. V trimming: 3 bases; J trimming: 5 bases; junction bases outside the gene matches: 6. In DNA, the CDR3 is TGCGCCAGCAGCCAGGGACTAGTTGCCGACAATGAGCAGTTCTTC. Translated, it gives CASSQGLVADNEQFF.

This clonotype occurred many times. V is TRBV30 and J is TRBJ2-7; the D gene is possibly TRBD1 (6 bases). V dropped 4 bases and J dropped 3 bases, with 7 bases sitting between them. There are 11 residues in the CDR3. Germline CDR1 GTSNPN, CDR2 SVGIG (reference sequence). The CDR3: CAWTQGYEQYF. In DNA, the CDR3 is TGTGCCTGGACACAGGGCTACGAGCAGTACTTC.

This clonotype was recorded a few times. V is TRBV9 and J is TRBJ2-7; D not certain. From germline, CDR1 is SGDLS and CDR2 YYNGEE. Between the trimmed V and J ends, which lost 0 bases and 2 bases, there was a span of 12 bases. The CDR3 runs to 15 residues. The DNA for the CDR3 is TGTGCCAGCAGCGTAGAAGTGCATCCAGCCTACGAGCAGTACTTC. It specifies CASSVEVHPAYEQYF.